This TCR beta chain is from a study of CD8+CD57+ T cells in acquired aplastic anemia listed by TCRdb under 2018. Broadly, across the study: Extracted DNA from sorted CD4+ and CD8+ cells averaged approximately 3.4 ug, ranging from about 0.19 to 30 ug. Mean read counts for healthy donor samples were 8.5 million to 10.8 million for CD4+ cells and fewer than 12 million for CD8+ cells. Study-wide conclusions, independent of this receptor: No significant difference in CD8+ Simpson's diversity was found between patients and healthy controls (P=0.060). Although twenty-nine CD8+ CDR3 sequences were shared by patients and controls, these sequences appeared highly expressed in patients and within the immunodominant clones of patients.

The study deep-sequenced TCR repertoires of sorted CD4+ and CD8+ blood T cells from severe aplastic anemia patients and healthy subjects. Ficoll-Paque density gradient centrifugation was used to isolate peripheral blood mononuclear cells. CD4+ and CD8+ T cells were sorted by FACS or magnetic beads before DNA extraction. A note on this clonotype: Which antigen it targets is not known. Base quality data are lacking; no much larger clone is found one base away.

Genomic DNA was used as template for profiling of TCR beta VDJ combinations and CDR3 sequences. TCR repertoire sequencing was run on an Illumina HiSeq 2000. For the original study's pipeline: TRBV/TRBJ rearrangement plots, CDR3 size and DJ length profiles, and Simpson's diversity index were used to assess repertoires. The most abundant DNA sequence in the deep sequencing data was defined as the immunodominant clone. CDR3 amino acid sequences were screened for sharing across subjects and were compared with published repertoires and the VDJdb database. In TCRdb, the public reads were trimmed at Q25 with fastp and aligned with MiXCR, with productive beta chains retained. Rows merge per CDR3 protein into single entries with the most common DNA and genes. TCRdb's processing, not the study's, gives the V and J calls here. The sample includes about 180,000 distinct CDR3 sequences, with approximately 49% observed a single time. The ten largest clones capture around 3% of the sample.

The germline V gene specifies SNHLY as CDR1 and FYNNEI as CDR2. V was cut back by 8 bases and J by 1 base, leaving a gap of 12 bases between them. The CDR3 starts with the cysteine, ends with the phenylalanine, and has 14 residues. The retained sequence is limited to the CDR3, 42 bases, with the frame set at the first base. The sequence was collected from a human donor in good health. The V gene is TRBV2 and the J gene is TRBJ1-5, with the D segment identity uncertain. Sequenced material: sorted CD4+, CD8+, or CD8+CD57+ T cells (not recorded which) from PBMCs. The CDR3 region reads CASVTSTSNQPQHF. The DNA reads as follows: TGTGCCAGCGTAACGTCGACAAGCAATCAGCCCCAGCATTTT.